This T cell receptor (beta chain) was identified during a study of OX40 agonist ivuxolimab in advanced cancers. Germline V gene lookup returns CDR1 SGHVT and CDR2 SQSDAQ. The CDR3 extends over 12 amino acids. Trimming removed 8 bases from V and 0 bases from J, with 5 bases in between. Assay: immunoSEQ multiplex PCR; the TCRdb copy retains only in-frame clones and omits some. This table has 50,000 to 60,000 clones, 65% to 85% appearing once. This chain connects TRBV7-4 to TRBJ1-5, with a tentative D call TRBD1 (5 bases). The sample was CD4+ or CD8+ T cells sorted from blood, taken in a trial of the OX40 agonist ivuxolimab. This receptor was obtained from an adult with an advanced solid tumor such as melanoma, head and neck, liver or kidney cancer. The CDR3 protein is CASDSSNQPQHF. DNA of the CDR3: TGTGCCAGCGACAGTAGCAATCAGCCCCAGCATTTT.